Listed here are 9 T cell receptor beta chains from one sample, sequenced in a study of cytomegalovirus exposure and HLA in healthy donors. A multiplex PCR was run with 60 Vbeta primers and 13 Jbeta primers. Clones were sequenced by immunoSEQ multiplex PCR, and TCRdb holds only the in-frame ones, with some missing. In total, the table holds 150,000 or so clones. Sequenced: PBMCs. These receptors were obtained from a woman aged 45 to 65 in good health and CMV-seronegative.

The V call is TRBV27, the J call TRBJ1-1, with D possibly being TRBD1 (5 bases). The V end was cut by 7 bases, the J end by 1 base, with 13 bases between. Germline values: CDR1 MNHEY, CDR2 SMNVEV (reference sequence). The CDR3 has 14 residues. The CDR3 DNA sequence: TGTGCCAGCACAGGCGGACACCGGAACACTGAAGCTTTCTTT. This codes for CASTGGHRNTEAFF.

J is TRBJ2-5 and V is TRBV4-2, with TRBD1 matching over 8 bases. The J call could be wrong; TRBJ2-7 is a better fit for the DNA end. The V gene's germline CDR1 is LGHNA and CDR2 YNFKEQ. This CDR3 region has 15 residues. The CDR3: CASSQGADRAYEQYF. The CDR3 coding sequence is TGTGCCAGCAGCCAAGGGGCGGACAGGGCCTACGAGCAGTACTTC.

Notes on this clone: Other DNA variants within this sample encode the same CDR3. This sequence joins TRBV5-1 and TRBJ2-3, with 9 nucleotides matching TRBD1. The germline CDR1 and CDR2 sequences are SGHRS and YFSETQ. This CDR3 comprises 16 residues. V trimming: 3 bases; J trimming: 4 bases; junction bases outside the gene matches: 9. The CDR3 nucleotides are TGCGCCAGCAGCTGGACAGGGGCCGGTGATGCAGATACGCAGTATTTT. Translated, it gives CASSWTGAGDADTQYF.

This rearrangement joins TRBV2 to TRBJ2-5; 8 bases align to TRBD1. Germline-derived CDR1 and CDR2 are SNHLY and FYNNEI. CDR3 length: 12 residues. V shed 6 bases and J 5 bases; nucleotides not matched to a gene: 2. Here the CDR3 DNA reads TGTGCCAGCAGCGACAGGGGTGAGACCCAGTACTTC. Its translation is CASSDRGETQYF. The variable domain in full, with the rest retrieved from reference TRBV2 and TRBJ2-5, is EPEVTQTPSHQVTQMGQEVILRCVPISNHLYFYWYRQILGQKVEFLVSFYNNEISEKSEIFDDQFSVERPDGSNFTLKIRSTKLEDSAMYFCASSDRGETQYFGPGTRLLVL.

The chain joins TRBV30 to TRBJ1-2; perhaps TRBD1 as D (5 bases). CDR3 length equals 13 residues. Trimming stripped 4 bases from V and 6 bases from J, with 15 bases between. The V gene's germline CDR1 is GTSNPN and CDR2 SVGIG (reference sequence). CDR3 loop: CAWNRQGGDGYTF. CDR3 bases: TGTGCCTGGAACCGTCAGGGCGGCGATGGCTACACCTTC.

This chain connects TRBV7-9 to TRBJ2-7; 10 bases line up with TRBD2. The junction had 6 bases not matched to a gene; V was cut back by 2 bases and J by 5 bases. The V gene's germline CDR1 is SEHNR and CDR2 FQNEAQ (reference sequence). This CDR3 is built from 15 residues. In nucleotides, the CDR3 is TGTGCCAGCAGCTTAAGAGCGGGGGGGCTCGACGAGCAGTACTTC. Translation gives CASSLRAGGLDEQYF.

V gene TRBV9 combines with J gene TRBJ1-1, with 7 bases matching TRBD1. The CDR3 runs to 14 residues. Germline-derived CDR1 and CDR2 are SGDLS and YYNGEE. V shed 3 bases, J shed 6 bases, and the junction held 8 bases outside the gene matches. The DNA of the CDR3 is TGTGCCAGCAGCGAACGAACAGGGGCCTCTGAAGCTTTCTTT. Translation gives CASSERTGASEAFF.

V and J are TRBV27 and TRBJ2-6; the D gene is possibly TRBD1 (7 bases). The V gene's germline CDR1 is MNHEY and CDR2 SMNVEV (reference sequence). This CDR3 has 16 amino acids. V lost 2 bases to trimming and J lost 2 bases, with 10 bases between them. CDR3 bases: TGTGCCAGCAGTTTAACAGGGGAGGCTGGGGCCAACGTCCTGACTTTC. Its translation is CASSLTGEAGANVLTF.

CDR3 protein: CASSIAGGRSGNTIYF. Written as DNA, the CDR3 is TGTGCCAGCAGCATCGCGGGGGGCCGCTCTGGAAACACCATATATTTT. The chain links TRBV7-2 to TRBJ1-3; tentatively, D is TRBD1 (6 bases). Germline CDR1 SGHTA, CDR2 FQGNSA. CDR3 length: 16 residues. V lost 5 bases to trimming and J lost 0 bases, with 14 bases between them.